This T cell receptor (beta chain) was recovered during a study of beta chain features in type 1 diabetes. Markers CD45RO/CCR7/CD25/CD127/CD95/CD27 served to sort CD4+ naive, central memory, regulatory and stem cell-like memory cells. The CDR3 sequence is 14 residues long. The V gene's germline CDR1 is MNHNS and CDR2 SASEGT. V gave up 4 bases and J gave up 0 bases; unmatched junction bases: 3. Reverse transcription of all isolated RNA meant that expressed TCRB transcripts were sequenced. Sequencing used immunoSEQ multiplex PCR; TCRdb keeps in-frame clones, though not all of them. Here the sample spans about 370,000 clones, about 15% being singletons.

This TCR came from a woman under 30 in good health. V and J are TRBV6-1 and TRBJ2-7, with 7 bases lining up with TRBD2. Sequencing was done on a sample of naive CD4+ T cells from blood. The CDR3 DNA reads TGTGCCAGCAGTGGCGGGGGAAGCTCCTACGAGCAGTACTTC. Amino acid sequence: CASSGGGSSYEQYF.